A single sample is the source of the 21 T cell receptor beta chains below, sequenced in a study of T cells in women clearing cervical HPV infection. The data were produced by immunoSEQ multiplex PCR, yet TCRdb's version contains in-frame clones alone and is incomplete. This table holds tens of thousands of clones. Sequencing input: blood buffy coat. Receptors originate from a woman aged 18 to 75 with a cervical HPV16 infection that either progressed to CIN3+ or cleared (not recorded which).

A remark on this clone: Read coverage stops 3 residues before the CDR3 terminus; the germline J gene supplies the remainder. The chain joins TRBV2 to TRBJ2-7; maybe TRBD1 (5 bases). The V gene's germline CDR1 is SNHLY and CDR2 FYNNEI. The CDR3 has 14 residues. Trimming shortened V by 5 bases and J by 3 bases, and 14 bases separated the two germline ends. The chain's CDR3 is CASSPQGFLYEQYF. The sequenced CDR3 bases are TGTGCCAGCAGTCCCCAGGGTTTTCTCTACGAG.

For this clone: Read sequence stops 3 residues before the CDR3 end, and the germline J gene provides the missing end. V and J are TRBV30 and TRBJ1-1; a possible D gene is TRBD1 (6 bases). V lost 5 bases and J lost 0, with 10 bases in between. The CDR3 consists of 13 residues. CDR1 is GTSNPN and CDR2 is SVGIG in the germline V gene (reference sequence). The CDR3 loop reads CAWLQGMNTEAFF. The CDR3 DNA, read in part, is TGTGCCTGGTTACAGGGTATGAACACTGAA.

About this clone: Coverage ceases 3 residues before the CDR3 finishes, and the germline J gene fills in the end. The chain recombines TRBV6-2 or TRBV6-3 with TRBJ1-2, with TRBD1 matching 7 bases. This CDR3 region has 15 residues. Germline values: CDR1 MNHEY, CDR2 SVGEGT. The CDR3 here is CASRNPPGQSNDYTF. Incomplete CDR3 DNA: TGTGCCAGCAGGAATCCCCCGGGACAGTCCAATGAC.

A word on this clone: The CDR3 extends 3 residues past the end of the read, so its final part is completed from the germline J gene. The genes are TRBV7-8 and TRBJ2-7; TRBD2 aligns across 9 bases. After removal of 5 bases from V and 3 bases from J, the junction contained 5 bases not matched to a gene. The CDR3 totals 14 residues. From germline, CDR1 is SGHVS and CDR2 FQNEAQ. Here the CDR3 reads CASSRAGGGYEQYF. The DNA read from the CDR3 is TGTGCCAGCAGCCGGGCGGGGGGGGGCTACGAG.

A note on this clone: The read finishes 3 residues shy of the CDR3 end, and the germline J gene is used to complete it. The rearrangement joins TRBV7-4 to TRBJ2-3, with D unresolved. The CDR3 totals 14 residues. Germline CDR1 SGHVT, CDR2 SQSDAQ. CDR3 DNA (partial): TGTGCCAGCAGCTACCTGGCAGGTCGTCAGCCG. It codes for CASSYLAGRQP. In full, the CDR3 reads CASSYLAGRQPQYF. Using reference TRBV7-4 and TRBJ2-3 for the parts outside the CDR3, the full variable domain is GAGVSQSPRYKVAKRGRDVALRCDSISGHVTLYWYRQTLGQGSEVLTYSQSDAQRDKSGRPSGRFSAERPERSVSTLKIQRTEQGDSAVYLCASSYLAGRQPQYFGPGTRLTVL.

Concerning this clone itself: From the germline J gene comes the end of the CDR3, since the read stops 3 residues before it. V gene TRBV15 combines with J gene TRBJ1-2; no clear D. V was clipped by 0 bases and J by 2 bases, with 7 bases between them. This CDR3 comprises 14 residues. CDR1 is LNHNV, CDR2 YYDKDF, per germline (reference sequence). CDR3 residues: CATSRDPANYGYTF. Incomplete CDR3 DNA: TGTGCCACCAGCAGAGATCCCGCGAACTATGGC.

Details on this clone: The sequenced fragment ends 3 residues before the CDR3 boundary, so the rest is inferred from the germline J gene. The J gene is TRBJ2-3, the V gene TRBV20-1; 11 bases line up with TRBD1. Unmatched junction bases numbered 1, after V lost 1 base and J lost 1 base. The CDR3 runs 15 residues. Germline loops: CDR1 DFQATT, CDR2 SNEGSKA (reference sequence). The CDR3 DNA, read in part, is TGCAGTGCTAGAGGGGACAGGGGGTGCACAGATACG. It translates to CSARGDRGCTDT. The full CDR3 protein is CSARGDRGCTDTQYF.

Note on this clone: The CDR3 end is not reached by the read, which stops 3 residues before it; the germline J gene fills it in. V and J are TRBV7-9 and TRBJ1-2; the D gene is possibly TRBD1 (5 bases). The CDR3 consists of 11 residues. From germline, CDR1 is SEHNR and CDR2 FQNEAQ (reference sequence). The CDR3: CASSFQGGYTF. The sequenced CDR3 bases are TGTGCCAGCAGCTTCCAGGGAGGC.

With regard to this clone: Read sequence stops 3 residues before the CDR3 end, and the germline J gene provides the missing end. The V call is TRBV18, the J call TRBJ1-2; D is possibly TRBD1 (5 bases). Germline CDR1 KGHSH, CDR2 LQKENI. This CDR3 contains 15 residues. The CDR3 region is CASSPGVGGTYDYTF. The sequenced part of the CDR3 DNA is TGTGCCAGCTCACCAGGGGTCGGGGGGACTTACGAC. Together with reference TRBV18 and TRBJ1-2, the CDR3 gives the full variable domain: NAGVMQNPRHLVRRRGQEARLRCSPMKGHSHVYWYRQLPEEGLKFMVYLQKENIIDESGMPKERFSAEFPKEGPSILRIQQVVRGDSAAYFCASSPGVGGTYDYTFGSGTRLTVV.

Comment on this clone: The read ends 3 residues before the CDR3 terminus; that terminus is restored from the germline J gene. The chain links TRBV20-1 to TRBJ2-5; 7 bases fit TRBD1. The CDR3 runs to 11 residues. V lost 5 bases, J lost 5 bases, and 2 bases stayed unmatched. Germline V gives CDR1 DFQATT, CDR2 SNEGSKA (reference sequence). CDR3 amino acids: CSADRAETQYF. CDR3 DNA, as far as it was read: TGCAGTGCTGACAGGGCCGAGACC.

In the case of this clone: The read ends 3 residues before the CDR3 terminus; that terminus is restored from the germline J gene. V gene TRBV15 combines with J gene TRBJ1-2; 10 nucleotides agree with TRBD1. The CDR3 is 15 amino acids. Germline CDR1 is LNHNV and CDR2 is YYDKDF (reference sequence). The sequenced part of the CDR3 DNA is TGTGCCACCAGCAGATCCCGGGACAGGGGTGAAGGC. This sequence encodes CATSRSRDRGEG. The full CDR3 protein reads CATSRSRDRGEGYTF.

As for this clone: Compared with germline, one end of the junction differs, possibly owing to a read error. The CDR3 goes on 3 residues after the read ends, and that part is filled in from the germline J gene. Other nucleotide sequences in the sample specify the same CDR3. The rearrangement links TRBV7-3 to TRBJ1-3; 9 nucleotides align to TRBD1. The germline V gene encodes CDR1 SGHTA and CDR2 FQGTGA. CDR3 length equals 15 residues. CDR3 protein: CASSSTGGPGNTIYF. The sequenced part of the CDR3 DNA is TGTGCCAGCAGCTCCACAGGGGGCCCGGGAAACACA. The whole variable domain, filled in from reference TRBV7-3 and TRBJ1-3, reads GAGVSQTPSNKVTEKGKYVELRCDPISGHTALYWYRQSLGQGPEFLIYFQGTGAADDSGLPNDRFFAVRPEGSVSTLKIQRTERGDSAVYLCASSSTGGPGNTIYFGEGSWLTVV.

Turning to this clone: The read ends 3 residues shy of where the CDR3 ends; the end is completed using the germline J gene. The rearrangement joins TRBV7-2 to TRBJ2-3, with TRBD2 matching over 8 bases. The CDR3 sequence is 15 residues long. Looked up from germline, CDR1 is SGHTA and CDR2 is FQGNSA. The CDR3 is CASSPRGRSEQPQYF. The CDR3 DNA, read in part, is TGTGCCAGCAGCCCCCGCGGGAGGTCAGAACAGCCG.

Regarding this clone: The sequence runs out 3 residues before the end of the CDR3; the remainder is reconstructed from the germline J gene. The rearrangement links TRBV28 to TRBJ1-4, with 7 bases lining up with TRBD1. The CDR3 contains 16 residues. The junction had 15 bases not matched to a gene; V was cut back by 7 bases and J by 7 bases. Looked up from germline, CDR1 is MDHEN and CDR2 is SYDVKM. The CDR3 loop is CASTPGGTAGGEKLFF. The sequenced part of the CDR3 DNA is TGTGCCAGCACCCCGGGAGGGACAGCGGGAGGTGAAAAA.

Comment on this clone: The read comes to an end 3 residues before the CDR3 does, leaving the germline J gene to fill in the end. The chain links TRBV5-6 to TRBJ1-2; no definite D call. From germline, CDR1 is SGHDT and CDR2 YYEEEE. This CDR3 has 14 amino acids. The CDR3 DNA, read in part, is TGTGCCAGCAGCTTGGGGTTCTCTTCAGGCGGC. This codes for CASSLGFSSGG. The entire CDR3 is CASSLGFSSGGYTF.

The chain's CDR3 is CSAPGPVRADTQYF. The CDR3 bases that were read are TGCAGTGCTCCAGGGCCCGTCAGGGCAGATACG. The V gene is TRBV20-1, the J gene TRBJ2-3; tentatively, D is TRBD1 (5 bases). The CDR3 goes on 3 residues after the read ends, and that part is filled in from the germline J gene. Trimming removed 5 bases from V and 4 bases from J, with 16 bases in between. The CDR3 covers 14 residues. Germline CDR1 is DFQATT and CDR2 is SNEGSKA (reference sequence).

Worth noting for this clone: The DNA ends 3 residues before the CDR3 does, and the rest of the CDR3 is filled in from the germline J gene. V is TRBV5-1 and J is TRBJ1-1; no definite D call. The CDR3 is 14 amino acids. CDR1 SGHRS and CDR2 YFSETQ come from the germline V gene. The CDR3 sequence: CASSLGSLDGEAFF. CDR3 DNA (partial): TGCGCCAGCAGCTTGGGGAGCCTAGATGGGGAA.

A remark on this clone: The CDR3 extends 3 residues past the end of the read, so its final part is completed from the germline J gene. The gene calls are TRBV7-2 and TRBJ1-2, with 8 nucleotides matching TRBD1. The germline CDR1 and CDR2 sequences are SGHTA and FQGNSA. V gave up 5 bases and J gave up 7 bases; unmatched junction bases: 6. The CDR3 runs to 13 residues. CDR3 sequence reads: CASSDRQGSGYTF. The part of the CDR3 DNA that was read is TGTGCCAGCAGCGACAGACAGGGGAGTGGC.

About this clone itself: The read terminates 3 residues before the CDR3 end, so the remaining end is supplied by the germline J gene. The V call is TRBV2, the J call TRBJ2-1; 11 bases map to TRBD2. The CDR3 has 13 residues. Germline CDR1 SNHLY, CDR2 FYNNEI. The V gene end was trimmed by 9 bases and the J gene end by 8 bases; junction bases not matched to a gene: 6. The part of the CDR3 DNA that was read is TGTGCCAGGGGTAGCGGGAGGGCAGATGAG. Translating gives CARGSGRADE. In full, the CDR3 is CARGSGRADEQFF. The entire variable domain, with the rest obtained from reference TRBV2 and TRBJ2-1, is as follows: EPEVTQTPSHQVTQMGQEVILRCVPISNHLYFYWYRQILGQKVEFLVSFYNNEISEKSEIFDDQFSVERPDGSNFTLKIRSTKLEDSAMYFCARGSGRADEQFFGPGTRLTVL.

Of note for this clone: The read finishes 3 residues shy of the CDR3 end, and the germline J gene is used to complete it. The rearrangement uses TRBV2 and TRBJ2-5; 9 bases are shared with TRBD2. V shed 6 bases, J shed 5 bases, and the junction held 7 bases outside the gene matches. Germline CDR1 and CDR2: SNHLY and FYNNEI. CDR3 size: 14 residues. The CDR3 loop is CASSGRGGLETQYF. Incomplete CDR3 DNA: TGTGCCAGCAGCGGGCGGGGGGGCCTCGAGACC.

Comments on this clone: The CDR3 end lies 3 residues beyond the end of the read and is filled in from the germline J gene. The chain is built from TRBV10-1 and TRBJ2-7; 8 bases map to TRBD2. Per germline, CDR1 WNHNN and CDR2 SYGVQD (reference sequence). There are 15 residues in the CDR3. Germline trimming cut 0 bases from V and 5 bases from J; bases unmatched to any gene: 6. The CDR3 bases that were read are TGCGCCAGCAGTGAGTCAATAGCGGGGTCCGACGAG. Its protein is CASSESIAGSDE. The CDR3 as a whole reads CASSESIAGSDEQYF.